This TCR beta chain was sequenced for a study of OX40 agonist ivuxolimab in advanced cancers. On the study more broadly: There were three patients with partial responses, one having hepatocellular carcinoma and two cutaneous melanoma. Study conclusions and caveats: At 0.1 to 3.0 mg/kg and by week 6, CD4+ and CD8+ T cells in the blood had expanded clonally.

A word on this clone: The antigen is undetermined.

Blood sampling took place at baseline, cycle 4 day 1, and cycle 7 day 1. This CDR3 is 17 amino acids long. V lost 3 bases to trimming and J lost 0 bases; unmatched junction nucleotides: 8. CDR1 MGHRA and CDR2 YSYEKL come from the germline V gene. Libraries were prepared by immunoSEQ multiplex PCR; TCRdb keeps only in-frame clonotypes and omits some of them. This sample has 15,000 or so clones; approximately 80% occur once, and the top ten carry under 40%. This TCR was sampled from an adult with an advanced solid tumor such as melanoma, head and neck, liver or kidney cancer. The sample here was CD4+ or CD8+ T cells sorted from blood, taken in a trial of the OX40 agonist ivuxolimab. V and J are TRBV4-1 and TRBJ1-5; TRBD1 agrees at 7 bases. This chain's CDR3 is CASSQGVPGGSNQPQHF. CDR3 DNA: TGCGCCAGCAGCCAGGGGGTTCCAGGGGGTAGCAATCAGCCCCAGCATTTT.